The rows below give T cell receptor beta chains drawn from one sample of a study of T cells in Graves' hyperthyroidism and ophthalmopathy. TCRdb reprocessed the multiplex PCR reads with MiXCR, giving one entry per CDR3 protein. Of more than 500,000 distinct CDR3 sequences detected, about half appear once; the ten largest clones hold roughly 20%. Sequenced input: peripheral blood or thyroid tissue (not recorded which). These receptors were collected from an adult woman with Graves' disease, either hyperthyroidism or ophthalmopathy (not recorded which). The CDR3 runs from the conserved cysteine through the conserved F or W. Each record gives: V gene, J gene, D gene, clone size, CDR3 protein, CDR3 DNA. D genes are given only for firm matches. Clone size is given for some rows only: seen once, a few or many times, or a class if the clone is expanded.

>TRBV7-7|TRBJ1-3|.|many
CASSLGGAYGNTIYF
TGTGCTAGCAGCTTAGGAGGGGCGTATGGAAACACCATATATTTT
>TRBV7-2|TRBJ1-1|.|many
CASSFPWRNTEAFF
TGTGCCAGCAGCTTTCCATGGAGGAACACTGAAGCTTTCTTT
>TRBV11-2|TRBJ2-7|TRBD2|many
CASSLAGAGGREQYF
TGTGCCAGCAGCTTAGCGGGGGCGGGAGGTCGCGAGCAGTACTTC
>TRBV19|TRBJ1-5|.|many
CASSMSLGPQHF
TGTGCCAGTAGTATGTCACTTGGGCCCCAGCATTTT
>TRBV12-3/TRBV12-4|TRBJ1-1|.|.
CAGTPNTEAFF
TGTGCCGGGACACCGAACACTGAAGCTTTCTTT
>TRBV9|TRBJ1-1|.|many
CASSPSGGINTEAFF
TGTGCCAGCAGCCCAAGTGGAGGGATTAACACTGAAGCTTTCTTT
>TRBV28|TRBJ1-4|.|.
CASSLTELGNEKLFF
TGTGCCAGCAGTTTAACCGAGCTCGGAAATGAAAAACTGTTTTTT
>TRBV20-1|TRBJ2-6|TRBD1|.
CSATSRDRAGANVLTF
TGCAGTGCTACAAGCCGGGACAGGGCTGGGGCCAACGTCCTGACTTTC
>TRBV11-2|TRBJ2-7|TRBD1|.
CASIPSGGTGAEQYF
TGTGCCAGCATTCCTTCTGGGGGGACAGGGGCCGAGCAGTACTTC
>TRBV9|TRBJ1-5|.|.
CASSVRDGGEPQHF
TGTGCCAGCAGCGTCAGGGACGGGGGGGAGCCCCAGCATTTT
>TRBV7-6|TRBJ1-1|TRBD1|.
CASSARYRGTEAFF
TGTGCCAGCAGCGCTCGGTACAGGGGAACTGAAGCTTTCTTT
>TRBV7-9|TRBJ1-5|.|few
CASSLRPPEHF
TGTGCCAGCAGCTTACGGCCCCCCGAGCATTTT
>TRBV7-2|TRBJ2-7|TRBD2|.
CASSSRLAGEREQYF
TGTGCCAGCAGCTCCCGACTAGCGGGGGAGCGCGAGCAGTACTTC
>TRBV6-6|TRBJ1-4|TRBD1|many
CASSRDRVRKEKLFF
TGTGCCAGCAGCAGGGACAGGGTTAGGAAAGAAAAACTGTTTTTT
>TRBV28|TRBJ2-5|.|many
CASSLQPWATRETQYF
TGTGCCAGCAGTCTACAGCCCTGGGCTACGCGAGAGACCCAGTACTTC
>TRBV11-2|TRBJ1-3|.|.
CASRHSRGPGNTIYF
TGTGCCAGCAGGCATAGCCGGGGACCTGGAAACACCATATATTTT
>TRBV7-9|TRBJ2-7|.|few
CASSLGSRATDEQYF
TGTGCCAGCAGCTTAGGGTCCAGGGCTACGGACGAGCAGTACTTC
>TRBV19|TRBJ1-5|.|.
CASRMAEHQPQHF
TGTGCCAGTAGGATGGCAGAACATCAGCCCCAGCATTTT
>TRBV7-9|TRBJ1-1|.|many
CASRTSPTRSTQNTEAFF
TGTGCCAGCAGAACCAGCCCCACCCGATCTACCCAAAACACTGAAGCTTTCTTT
>TRBV12-3/TRBV12-4|TRBJ1-2|.|few
CASSPTYYGYTF
TGTGCCAGCAGTCCAACTTACTATGGCTACACCTTC
>TRBV7-8|TRBJ1-5|.|.
CVSSGSPQASNQPQHF
TGTGTCAGCAGCGGCTCACCACAGGCCAGCAATCAGCCCCAGCATTTT
>TRBV10-3|TRBJ1-2|.|.
CAISEEGMMETLGYTF
TGTGCCATCAGTGAGGAGGGGATGATGGAGACCCTTGGCTACACCTTC
>TRBV14|TRBJ2-2|.|.
CASSQVSATTVWELFF
TGTGCCAGCAGCCAAGTTTCCGCGACTACGGTCTGGGAGCTGTTTTTT
>TRBV12-3/TRBV12-4|TRBJ2-5|.|.
CASSFLGAQYF
TGTGCCAGCAGTTTCCTGGGGGCCCAGTACTTC
>TRBV7-2|TRBJ2-7|.|.
CASSSSSSRSEQYF
TGTGCCAGCAGCTCGAGTTCATCCAGGTCCGAGCAGTACTTC
>TRBV19|TRBJ1-5|TRBD1|.
CASKRTGGMNQPQHF
TGTGCCAGTAAAAGGACAGGGGGCATGAATCAGCCCCAGCATTTT
>TRBV6-5|TRBJ1-1|TRBD1|few
CASTNGGTGLPGTEAFF
TGTGCCAGCACTAACGGAGGGACAGGTCTCCCCGGGACTGAAGCTTTCTTT
>TRBV29-1|TRBJ1-5|.|.
CSVAEGTSNQPQHF
TGCAGCGTTGCTGAGGGGACTAGCAATCAGCCCCAGCATTTT
>TRBV7-8|TRBJ1-5|.|many
CASSLARIGFSNQPQHF
TGTGCCAGCAGCTTAGCGCGTATAGGGTTTAGCAATCAGCCCCAGCATTTT
>TRBV5-1|TRBJ1-3|.|many
CASSSAVPGNTIYF
TGCGCCAGCAGCTCGGCAGTGCCTGGAAACACCATATATTTT
>TRBV2|TRBJ2-6|.|.
CASAPRGGYSGANVLTF
TGTGCCAGCGCTCCCAGGGGGGGTTACTCTGGGGCCAACGTCCTGACTTTC
>TRBV2|TRBJ2-3|.|few
CASSGGVITDTQYF
TGTGCCAGCAGTGGGGGTGTTATCACAGATACGCAGTATTTT
>TRBV20-1|TRBJ1-2|.|.
CSVRPAGLLQFYGYTF
TGCAGTGTTAGGCCCGCAGGGCTATTGCAGTTCTATGGCTACACCTTC
>TRBV15|TRBJ2-7|.|.
CATSARGLSYEQYF
TGTGCCACCAGCGCGAGGGGCCTTTCCTACGAGCAGTACTTC
>TRBV13|TRBJ1-3|TRBD1|many
CASSLARQGRNTIYF
TGTGCCAGCAGCTTAGCTCGACAGGGGCGGAACACCATATATTTT
>TRBV9|TRBJ2-7|.|many
CASSVAPRGYEQYF
TGTGCCAGCAGCGTAGCTCCGAGAGGCTACGAGCAGTACTTC
>TRBV5-1|TRBJ1-1|TRBD1|.
CASRRDRDEAFF
TGCGCCAGCAGGCGGGACAGGGATGAAGCTTTCTTT
>TRBV10-3|TRBJ1-2|.|few
CAISETVSYGYTF
TGTGCCATCAGTGAGACCGTGTCTTATGGCTACACCTTC
>TRBV29-1|TRBJ2-7|.|many
CSVVFPGLNYEQYF
TGCAGCGTTGTCTTTCCGGGACTGAACTACGAGCAGTACTTC